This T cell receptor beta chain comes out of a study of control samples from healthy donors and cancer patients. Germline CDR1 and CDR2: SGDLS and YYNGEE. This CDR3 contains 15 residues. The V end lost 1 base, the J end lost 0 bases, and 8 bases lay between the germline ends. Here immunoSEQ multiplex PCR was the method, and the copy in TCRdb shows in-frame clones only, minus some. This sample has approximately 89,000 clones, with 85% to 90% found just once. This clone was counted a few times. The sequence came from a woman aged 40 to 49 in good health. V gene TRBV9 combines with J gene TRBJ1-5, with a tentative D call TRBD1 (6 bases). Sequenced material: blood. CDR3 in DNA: TGTGCCAGCAGCGTAACGGACAGTAGCAATCAGCCCCAGCATTTT. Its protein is CASSVTDSSNQPQHF.